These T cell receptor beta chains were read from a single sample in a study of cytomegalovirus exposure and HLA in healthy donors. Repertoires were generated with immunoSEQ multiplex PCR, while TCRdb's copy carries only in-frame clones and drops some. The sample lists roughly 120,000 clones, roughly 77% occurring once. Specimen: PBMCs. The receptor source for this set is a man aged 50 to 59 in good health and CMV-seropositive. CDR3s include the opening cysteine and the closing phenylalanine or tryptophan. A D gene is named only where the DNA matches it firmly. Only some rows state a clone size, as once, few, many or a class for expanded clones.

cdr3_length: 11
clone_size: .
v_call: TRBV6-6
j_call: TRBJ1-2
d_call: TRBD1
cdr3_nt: TGTGCCATAGGGGGCGCGGGAGGCTACACCTTC
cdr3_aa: CAIGGAGGYTF

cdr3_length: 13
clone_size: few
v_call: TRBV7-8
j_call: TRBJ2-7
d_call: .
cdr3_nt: TGTGCCAGCAGCTTTGCGGTCGTTTACGAGCAGTACTTC
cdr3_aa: CASSFAVVYEQYF

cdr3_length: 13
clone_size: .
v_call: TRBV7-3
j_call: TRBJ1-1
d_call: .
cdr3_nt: TGTGCCAGCAGCTTAGAAAGGGGGTATGAAGCTTTCTTT
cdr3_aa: CASSLERGYEAFF

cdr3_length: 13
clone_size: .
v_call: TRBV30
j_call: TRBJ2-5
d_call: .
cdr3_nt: TGTGCCTCGGCCGGAGGGTACCAAGAGACCCAGTACTTC
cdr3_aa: CASAGGYQETQYF

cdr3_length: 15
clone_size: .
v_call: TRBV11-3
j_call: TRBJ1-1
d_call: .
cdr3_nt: TGTGCCAGCAGCTTAGACCCCACAGGGAGCACTGAAGCTTTCTTT
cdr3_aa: CASSLDPTGSTEAFF

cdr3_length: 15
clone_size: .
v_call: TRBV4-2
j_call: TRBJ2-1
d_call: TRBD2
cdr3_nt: TGTGCCAGCAGCCGGGAGCGGGAGTGGTACAATGAGCAGTTCTTC
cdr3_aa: CASSREREWYNEQFF

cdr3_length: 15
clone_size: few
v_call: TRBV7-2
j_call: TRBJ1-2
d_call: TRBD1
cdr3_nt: TGTGCCAGCAGCTTAGCGCCAACAGGGGTTTATGGCTACACCTTC
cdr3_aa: CASSLAPTGVYGYTF

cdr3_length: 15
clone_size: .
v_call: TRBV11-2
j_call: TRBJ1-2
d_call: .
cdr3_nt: TGTGCCAGCAGCCCTCTCCCGCCGGGGGACTATGGCTACACCTTC
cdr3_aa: CASSPLPPGDYGYTF

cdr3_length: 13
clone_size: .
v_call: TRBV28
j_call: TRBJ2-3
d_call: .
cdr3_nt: TGTGCCAGCAGTTCAGGGGACACAGATACGCAGTATTTT
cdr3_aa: CASSSGDTDTQYF

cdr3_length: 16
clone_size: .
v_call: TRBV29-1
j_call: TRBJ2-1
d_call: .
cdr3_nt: TGCAGCGTTGAAGACCCCGGTTCAAGCTCCTACAATGAGCAGTTCTTC
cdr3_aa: CSVEDPGSSSYNEQFF

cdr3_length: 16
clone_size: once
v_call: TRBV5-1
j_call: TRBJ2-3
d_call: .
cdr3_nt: TGCGCCAGCAGCTTGGATAGCGGTTCTAGCACAGATACGCAGTATTTT
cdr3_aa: CASSLDSGSSTDTQYF

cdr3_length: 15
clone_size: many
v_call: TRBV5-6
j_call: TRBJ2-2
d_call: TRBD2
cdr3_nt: TGTGCCAGCAGCTTGTGGCGGGGGGCGTCCGGGGAGCTGTTTTTT
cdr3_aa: CASSLWRGASGELFF

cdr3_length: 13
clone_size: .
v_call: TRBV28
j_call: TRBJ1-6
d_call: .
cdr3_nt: TGTGCCAGCAGAAGAGACCCGGGGGGCCCCCTCCACTTT
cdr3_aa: CASRRDPGGPLHF

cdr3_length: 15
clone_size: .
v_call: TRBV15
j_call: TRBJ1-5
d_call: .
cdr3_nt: TGTGCCACCAGCAGAGTACAGGCTAGCAATCAGCCCCAGCATTTT
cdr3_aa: CATSRVQASNQPQHF

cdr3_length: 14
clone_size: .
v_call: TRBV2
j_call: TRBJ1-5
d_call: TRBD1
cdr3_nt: TGTGCCAGCAGAGCCGGACAGGAGGGTCAGCCCCAGCATTTT
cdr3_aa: CASRAGQEGQPQHF

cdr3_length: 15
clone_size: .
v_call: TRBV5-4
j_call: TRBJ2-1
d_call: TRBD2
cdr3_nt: TGTGCCAGCAGCTTGGGACTAGCGGCCTACAATGAGCAGTTCTTC
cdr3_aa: CASSLGLAAYNEQFF

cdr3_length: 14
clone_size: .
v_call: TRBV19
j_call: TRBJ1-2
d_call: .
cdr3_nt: TGTGCCAGTAGTATTGAACAGGGATACTATGGCTACACCTTC
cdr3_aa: CASSIEQGYYGYTF

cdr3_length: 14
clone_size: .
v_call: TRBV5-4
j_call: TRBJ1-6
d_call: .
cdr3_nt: TGTGCCAGCAGCTTTACAGTGACCAGCTCACCCCTCCACTTT
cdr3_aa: CASSFTVTSSPLHF

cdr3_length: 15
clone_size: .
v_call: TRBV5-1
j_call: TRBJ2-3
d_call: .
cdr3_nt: TGCGCCAGCTCCGCCGGGGGTCCTAGCACAGATACGCAGTATTTT
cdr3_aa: CASSAGGPSTDTQYF

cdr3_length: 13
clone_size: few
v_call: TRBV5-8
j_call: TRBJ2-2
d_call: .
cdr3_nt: TGTGCCGCAGAAGGGGAGAACACCGGGGAGCTGTTTTTT
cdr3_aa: CAAEGENTGELFF

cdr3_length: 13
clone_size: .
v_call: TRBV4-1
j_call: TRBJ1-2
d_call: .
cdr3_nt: TGCGCCAGCAGCCAAGAATCGGTGGGCGGCTACACCTTC
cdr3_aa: CASSQESVGGYTF

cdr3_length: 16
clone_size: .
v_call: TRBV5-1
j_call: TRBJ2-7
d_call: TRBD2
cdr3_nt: TGCGCCAGCAGCTTGTCGCCGGGACTAGCGGGAGGCGAGCAGTACTTC
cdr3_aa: CASSLSPGLAGGEQYF

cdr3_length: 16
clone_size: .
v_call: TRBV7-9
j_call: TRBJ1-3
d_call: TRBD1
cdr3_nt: TGTGCCAGCAGCTTAATCGGGACAGGGATCGGAAACACCATATATTTT
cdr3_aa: CASSLIGTGIGNTIYF

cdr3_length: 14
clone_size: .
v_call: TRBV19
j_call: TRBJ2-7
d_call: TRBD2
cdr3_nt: TGTGCCAGTAGTTCCCCGGCTAGCGGACGAGAGCAGTACTTC
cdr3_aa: CASSSPASGREQYF

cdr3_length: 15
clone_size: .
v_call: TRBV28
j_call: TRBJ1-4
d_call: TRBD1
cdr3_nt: TGTGCCAGCAGTTTTTCCGGGACAGGCCGGGGAAAACTGTTTTTT
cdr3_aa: CASSFSGTGRGKLFF

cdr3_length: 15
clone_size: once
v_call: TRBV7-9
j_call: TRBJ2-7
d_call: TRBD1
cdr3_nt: TGTGCCAGCAGCCGTAGCGGACAGGGTACCTACGAGCAGTACTTC
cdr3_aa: CASSRSGQGTYEQYF

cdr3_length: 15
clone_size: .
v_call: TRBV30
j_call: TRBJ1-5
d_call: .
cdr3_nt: TGTGCCTGGACCCAGGCAGGGGATCCTAGTCAGCCCCAGCATTTT
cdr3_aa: CAWTQAGDPSQPQHF

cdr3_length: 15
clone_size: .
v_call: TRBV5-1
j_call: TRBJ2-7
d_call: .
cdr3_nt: TGCGCCAGCAGCCGGACGGGGGAGTCGGCCTACGAGCAGTACTTC
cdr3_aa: CASSRTGESAYEQYF

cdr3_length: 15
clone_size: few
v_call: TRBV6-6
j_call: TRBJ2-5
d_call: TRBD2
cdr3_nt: TGTGCCAGCCTCAGGCTGGCGGGAGCAGAGAAGACCCAGTACTTC
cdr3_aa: CASLRLAGAEKTQYF

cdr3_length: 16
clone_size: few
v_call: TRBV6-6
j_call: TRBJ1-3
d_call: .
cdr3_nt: TGTGCCAGCAGCCGGGGGGTGGGGGGGATCGGAAACACCATATATTTT
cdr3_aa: CASSRGVGGIGNTIYF

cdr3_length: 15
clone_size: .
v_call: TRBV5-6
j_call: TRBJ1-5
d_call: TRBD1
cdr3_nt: TGTGCCAGCAGCAGCCGGGACAGGGGCAATCAGCCCCAGCATTTT
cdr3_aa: CASSSRDRGNQPQHF

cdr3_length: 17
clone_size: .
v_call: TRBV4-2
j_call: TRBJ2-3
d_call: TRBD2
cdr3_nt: TGTGCCAGCAGCCAAGATTGGAGTAGCGGGGGAGTGGGGCCCCGGTATTTT
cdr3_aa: CASSQDWSSGGVGPRYF

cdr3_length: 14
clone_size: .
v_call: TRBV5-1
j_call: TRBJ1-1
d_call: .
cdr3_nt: TGCGCCAGCAGCCTAGGGACTTTGAACACTGAAGCTTTCTTT
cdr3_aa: CASSLGTLNTEAFF

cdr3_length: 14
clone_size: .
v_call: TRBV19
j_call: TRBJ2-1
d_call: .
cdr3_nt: TGTGCCAGTAGTAGTGGGAGCCTCGACAATGAGCAGTTCTTC
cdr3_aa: CASSSGSLDNEQFF

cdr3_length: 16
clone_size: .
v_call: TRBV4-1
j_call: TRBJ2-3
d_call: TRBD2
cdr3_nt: TGCGCCAGCAGCCATGTAGCGGGAGCCTCTGCAGATACGCAGTATTTT
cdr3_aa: CASSHVAGASADTQYF

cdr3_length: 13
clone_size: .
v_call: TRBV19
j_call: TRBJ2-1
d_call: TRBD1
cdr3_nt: TGTGCCAGTAGACGGACAGGGGATAATGAGCAGTTCTTC
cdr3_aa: CASRRTGDNEQFF

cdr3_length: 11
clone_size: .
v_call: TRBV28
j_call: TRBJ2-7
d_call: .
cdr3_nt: TGTGCCAGCAGTCGCAGGACAGAGCAGTACTTC
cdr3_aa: CASSRRTEQYF

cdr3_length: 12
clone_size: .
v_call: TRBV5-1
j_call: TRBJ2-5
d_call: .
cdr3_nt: TGCGCCAGCAGCTTGGCTATGGAGACCCAGTACTTC
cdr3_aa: CASSLAMETQYF

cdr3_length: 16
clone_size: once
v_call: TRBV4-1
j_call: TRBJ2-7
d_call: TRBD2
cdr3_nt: TGCGCCAGCAGCCAACTTGCCGGGACTAGCCCCCACGAGCAGTACTTC
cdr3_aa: CASSQLAGTSPHEQYF

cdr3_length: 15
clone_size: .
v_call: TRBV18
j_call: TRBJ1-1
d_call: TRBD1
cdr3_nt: TGTGCCAGCTCACCTCCGGGACAGGGTTTCTATGAAGCTTTCTTT
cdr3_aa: CASSPPGQGFYEAFF

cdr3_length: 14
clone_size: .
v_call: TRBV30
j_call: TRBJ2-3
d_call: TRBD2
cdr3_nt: TGTGCCTGGTCCGCGTCGGCTAGCGGGAATACGCAGTATTTT
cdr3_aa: CAWSASASGNTQYF

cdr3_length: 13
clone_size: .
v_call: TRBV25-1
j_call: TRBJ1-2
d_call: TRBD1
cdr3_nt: TGTGCCAGCAAGGGTGAGGGGGCGAGAGGCTACACCTTC
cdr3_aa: CASKGEGARGYTF